These 21 T cell receptor beta chains share one sample of origin, sequenced in a study of T cells after yellow fever vaccination. TCRdb fed the 5' RACE reads into MiXCR, producing one record per CDR3 protein. This table holds about 300,000 distinct CDR3 sequences, approximately 7% found once. The specimen was PBMCs, collected around 45 days after the first yellow fever vaccination. These receptors all come from a man between 18 and 29 years old who received the YFV17D yellow fever vaccine.

The V and J genes are TRBV18 and TRBJ1-5; no definite D call. The CDR3 runs to 15 residues. Between the trimmed V and J ends, which lost 5 bases and 2 bases, there was a span of 13 bases. Per germline, CDR1 KGHSH and CDR2 LQKENI. In nucleotides, the CDR3 is TGTGCCAGCTCAGAACGGGAGGGAGGCAATCAGCCCCAGCATTTT. Translating gives CASSEREGGNQPQHF.

This clonotype was observed at least ten times. This chain connects TRBV3-1 to TRBJ2-7; D possibly matches TRBD1 or TRBD2 (6 bases each). This CDR3 has 13 amino acids. CDR1 and CDR2 (germline): LGHDT, YNNKEL (reference sequence). The germline V and J ends were trimmed by 8 bases and 6 bases, with 17 bases remaining between them. CDR3 DNA sequence: TGTGCCAGCGGGGGGCTCTCTATTGCCGAGCAGTACTTC. Protein sequence: CASGGLSIAEQYF.

The chain has TRBV5-1 and TRBJ2-2; TRBD1 matches 8 bases. The V gene's germline CDR1 is SGHRS and CDR2 YFSETQ. The length of the CDR3 is 14 residues. V shed 2 bases, J shed 4 bases, and the junction held 1 base outside the gene matches. This CDR3 is CASSFDRGTGELFF. The CDR3 bases are TGCGCCAGCAGCTTTGACAGGGGCACCGGGGAGCTGTTTTTT.

This clonotype has at least ten counts. This chain connects TRBV25-1 to TRBJ2-6; 8 bases agree with TRBD1. The CDR3 has 17 residues. Germline assignment: CDR1 MGHDK and CDR2 SYGVNS. Trimming took 0 bases from V and 1 from J; bases not matched to a gene: 2. CDR3 nucleotides: TGTGCCAGCAGTGAATACAGGGGGCTTTCTGGGGCCAACGTCCTGACTTTC. It is translated as CASSEYRGLSGANVLTF.

The gene calls are TRBV6-2 or TRBV6-3 and TRBJ1-4; D might be TRBD1 (5 bases). The V end was cut by 11 bases, the J end by 1 base, with 17 bases between. Per the germline V gene, CDR1 is MNHEY and CDR2 is SVGEGT. CDR3 size: 15 residues. The CDR3: CAVSGPGRTNEKLFF. The DNA for the CDR3 is TGTGCCGTCTCGGGACCTGGCAGAACTAATGAAAAACTGTTTTTT.

This clonotype was detected only a few times. V is TRBV20-1 and J is TRBJ2-5; perhaps D is TRBD1 or TRBD2 (5 bases each). The CDR3 totals 13 residues. Germline V gene data show CDR1 as DFQATT and CDR2 as SNEGSKA (reference sequence). Trimming pared 1 base from V and 5 bases from J, leaving 11 bases between. CDR3 DNA sequence: TGCAGTGCTAGAGTCCGGGGCGGGGAGACCCAGTACTTC. It encodes CSARVRGGETQYF.

The V call is TRBV18, the J call TRBJ1-2; D call uncertain. CDR1 and CDR2 (germline): KGHSH, LQKENI. Between the trimmed V and J ends, which lost 0 bases and 5 bases, there was a span of 7 bases. This CDR3 spans 13 amino acids. CDR3 in amino acids: CASSPPGRYGYTF. For the CDR3, the DNA is TGTGCCAGCTCACCACCGGGCCGATATGGCTACACCTTC.

The table lists this clonotype with many counts. The CDR3 nucleotides are TGCAGCGTAGAGATAGCGGGGGGACGAGAGACCCAGTACTTC. Translated, it gives CSVEIAGGRETQYF. The J gene is TRBJ2-5, the V gene TRBV29-1; 10 bases fit TRBD2. CDR3 length: 14 amino acids. Trimming took 6 bases from V and 4 from J; bases not matched to a gene: 8. Germline-derived CDR1 and CDR2 are SQVTM and ANQGSEA.

The chain links TRBV2 to TRBJ2-3; possible D gene TRBD2, 5 bases. The CDR3 sequence is 15 residues long. Trimming removed 6 bases at V and 3 bases at J, with 16 bases between. The germline V gene encodes CDR1 SNHLY and CDR2 FYNNEI. As DNA, the CDR3 is TGTGCCAGCAGCCCGTGGGAGCCGAGGACAGATACGCAGTATTTT. It codes for CASSPWEPRTDTQYF.

The chain couples TRBV12-3 or TRBV12-4 to TRBJ1-6, with D possibly being TRBD1 (6 bases). CDR3 length: 14 amino acids. V dropped 3 bases and J dropped 7 bases, with 10 bases sitting between them. Here the CDR3 reads CASSFQGPNSPLHF. Here the CDR3 DNA reads TGTGCCAGCAGTTTTCAGGGGCCCAATTCACCCCTCCACTTT.

This chain joins TRBV29-1 and TRBJ2-1; possible D gene TRBD1, 5 bases. There are 11 residues in the CDR3. Germline loops: CDR1 SQVTM, CDR2 ANQGSEA. V dropped 4 bases and J dropped 6 bases, with 7 bases sitting between them. Here the CDR3 DNA reads TGCAGCGTTGTCCAGGGCAATGAGCAGTTCTTC. Its translation: CSVVQGNEQFF.

This clonotype was observed a few times. The J gene is TRBJ2-7, the V gene TRBV7-8; no clear D. This CDR3 spans 13 amino acids. CDR1 and CDR2 (germline): SGHVS, FQNEAQ. V was cut by 3 bases and J by 9 bases, with 15 bases left in between. The CDR3: CASSFPSHPGQYF. CDR3 DNA: TGTGCCAGCAGCTTTCCCTCACACCCAGGGCAGTACTTC.

About this clonotype itself: Possible read error: a much larger clone is one base away. This chain links TRBV5-1 with TRBJ1-1, with 10 bases matching TRBD1. This CDR3 has 16 amino acids. CDR1 and CDR2 from the germline V gene are SGHRS and YFSETQ. This chain's CDR3 is CASSEGTGARNTEDFF. The CDR3 bases are TGCGCCAGCAGCGAAGGGACAGGGGCCAGGAACACTGAAGATTTCTTT.

Regarding this clonotype: At one end the junction does not follow the germline gene, possibly because of a read error. The rearrangement joins TRBV5-1 to TRBJ2-3; weak D call: TRBD2 (7 bases). Germline V gene sequence: CDR1 SGHRS, CDR2 YFSETQ. The CDR3 consists of 16 residues. The CDR3 here is CACSLGRGGAPDTQYF. In DNA form, the CDR3 reads TGCGCCTGCAGCTTAGGACGTGGGGGGGCACCAGATACGCAGTATTTT. Combining the CDR3 with reference TRBV5-1 and TRBJ2-3 gives the whole variable domain KAGVTQTPRYLIKTRGQQVTLSCSPISGHRSVSWYQQTPGQGLQFLFEYFSETQRNKGNFPGRFSGRQFSNSRSEMNVSTLELGDSALYLCACSLGRGGAPDTQYFGPGTRLTVL.

This clonotype appeared a few times. The gene calls are TRBV7-6 and TRBJ1-2; D is ambiguous. V dropped 8 bases and J dropped 3 bases, with 10 bases sitting between them. The CDR3 sequence is 12 residues long. Germline loops: CDR1 SGHVS, CDR2 FNYEAQ. The CDR3 DNA reads TGTGCCAGCGGGCAGGTTGACTATGGCTACACCTTC. Translated: CASGQVDYGYTF. Based on the CDR3 plus reference TRBV7-6 and TRBJ1-2, the full variable domain is GAGVSQSPRYKVTKRGQDVALRCDPISGHVSLYWYRQALGQGPEFLTYFNYEAQQDKSGLPNDRFSAERPEGSISTLTIQRTEQRDSAMYRCASGQVDYGYTFGSGTRLTVV.

This clonotype was counted only a few times. V usage is TRBV7-9 and J usage is TRBJ2-1; 7 bases are shared with TRBD1. The CDR3 extends over 15 amino acids. Germline CDR1 and CDR2: SEHNR and FQNEAQ (reference sequence). Trimming at V came to 5 bases and at J to 6 bases, leaving 10 bases not matched to a gene. The chain's CDR3 is CASSVRGRLRNEQFF. CDR3 DNA: TGTGCCAGCAGCGTTAGGGGGCGATTACGCAATGAGCAGTTCTTC.

This clonotype was observed at least ten times. The V and J genes are TRBV12-3 or TRBV12-4 and TRBJ2-5; 9 bases align to TRBD2. The CDR3 runs to 17 residues. V was pared by 6 bases and J by 4 bases, with 15 bases of the junction left unmatched. The CDR3 DNA is TGTGCCAGCAGACCGGATGGGGTGGCGGGGGGGTCAGAGACCCAGTACTTC. Protein: CASRPDGVAGGSETQYF.

Concerning this clonotype itself: One junction end disagrees with the germline gene, perhaps due to a read error. This sequence joins TRBV12-3 or TRBV12-4 and TRBJ1-6, with 7 bases that match TRBD1. CDR3 length: 14 residues. DNA of the CDR3: TGTGCCAGCACCAGGGGGGTGGGTAATTCACCCCACCACTTT. This encodes CASTRGVGNSPHHF.

This clonotype was counted a few times. This chain uses TRBV4-1 with TRBJ1-1; D is unresolved. The CDR3 extends over 14 amino acids. CDR1 MGHRA and CDR2 YSYEKL come from the germline V gene. The germline V and J ends were trimmed by 3 bases and 2 bases, with 10 bases remaining between them. The CDR3 reads CASSHIGINTEAFF. The CDR3 region has the DNA TGCGCCAGCAGCCATATAGGGATCAACACTGAAGCTTTCTTT.

Only a few counts were recorded for this clonotype. The chain combines TRBV6-2 or TRBV6-3 with TRBJ2-4, with TRBD2 as a possible D gene (7 bases). The CDR3 totals 16 residues. V was trimmed by 7 bases and J by 0 bases, leaving 16 bases between them. CDR1 is MNHEY and CDR2 is SVGEGT in the germline V gene. CDR3 nucleotides: TGTGCCAGCAACCCGGGGAGGGGGAAAGCCAAAAACATTCAGTACTTC. It is translated as CASNPGRGKAKNIQYF.

This clonotype has only a few counts. Here the CDR3 reads CAWSTGDRFTF. The CDR3 DNA reads TGTGCCTGGAGTACGGGGGACAGATTCACCTTC. The chain uses TRBV30 and TRBJ1-2, with 7 bases fitting TRBD1. Germline-derived CDR1 and CDR2 are GTSNPN and SVGIG (reference sequence). Losses at the gene ends were 2 bases for V and 13 bases for J; bases not matched to a gene: 7. This CDR3 spans 11 amino acids.